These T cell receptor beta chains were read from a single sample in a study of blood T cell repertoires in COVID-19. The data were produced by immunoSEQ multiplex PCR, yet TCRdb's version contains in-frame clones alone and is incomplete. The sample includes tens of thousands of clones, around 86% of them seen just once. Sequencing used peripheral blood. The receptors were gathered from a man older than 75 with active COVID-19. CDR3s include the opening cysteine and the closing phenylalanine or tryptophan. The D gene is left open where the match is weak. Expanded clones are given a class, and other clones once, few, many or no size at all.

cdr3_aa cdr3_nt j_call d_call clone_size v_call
CASSQGSRAGELFF TGTGCCAGCAGCCAAGGTTCGAGGGCCGGGGAGCTGTTTTTT TRBJ2-2 - - TRBV3-1/TRBV3-2
CASSQVLRSGNTIYF TGTGCCAGCAGCCAAGTCCTCCGCTCTGGAAACACCATATATTTT TRBJ1-3 - - TRBV3-1/TRBV3-2
CATSQAGADRNEQFF TGTGCCACCAGCCAAGCGGGAGCGGACCGCAATGAGCAGTTCTTC TRBJ2-1 TRBD2 - TRBV24-1
CASRGFGAGRTDTQYF TGTGCCAGCAGAGGTTTTGGGGCAGGCCGAACAGATACGCAGTATTTT TRBJ2-3 - - TRBV28
CASSAAVDRAGHEQYF TGTGCCAGCAGCGCTGCGGTGGACAGGGCCGGCCACGAGCAGTACTTC TRBJ2-7 TRBD1 - TRBV9
CASSIGDRQGFYGQFF TGTGCCAGTAGTATAGGGGACAGACAAGGCTTCTACGGGCAGTTCTTC TRBJ2-1 TRBD1 - TRBV19
CASSADMGLARF TGTGCCAGCAGTGCAGATATGGGTCTAGCCCGTTTT TRBJ1-5 - - TRBV2
CATRGSSYNEQFF TGTGCCACCAGAGGGAGCTCCTACAATGAGCAGTTCTTC TRBJ2-1 - - TRBV24-1
CASSLRGSGVNNEQFF TGTGCCAGCAGCCTAAGGGGTAGCGGGGTAAACAATGAGCAGTTCTTC TRBJ2-1 TRBD2 - TRBV7-2
CSVDRSNYGYTF TGCAGCGTTGACAGAAGTAACTATGGCTACACCTTC TRBJ1-2 - - TRBV29-1
CASRQGEVFSEKLFF TGTGCCAGCAGACAAGGAGAGGTATTCAGTGAAAAACTGTTTTTT TRBJ1-4 - - TRBV28
CASSRGLASETQYF TGTGCCAGCAGCCGGGGACTAGCGTCAGAGACCCAGTACTTC TRBJ2-5 TRBD2 - TRBV7-2
CASSLGTGAGEQYF TGTGCCAGCAGCTTGGGGACAGGGGCGGGGGAGCAGTACTTC TRBJ2-7 TRBD1 medium-sized TRBV5-5
CASSPGTGKYEQYF TGTGCCAGCAGCCCCGGGACAGGGAAATACGAGCAGTACTTC TRBJ2-7 TRBD1 - TRBV6-5
CASSINRGADEQYF TGTGCCAGTAGTATTAACAGGGGCGCCGACGAGCAGTACTTC TRBJ2-7 TRBD1 - TRBV19
CASSERGEKGEQYF TGTGCCAGCAGTGAACGCGGGGAGAAGGGCGAGCAGTACTTC TRBJ2-7 - once TRBV28
CASSLLLASYEQYF TGTGCCAGCAGCTTGTTGCTGGCCTCATACGAGCAGTACTTC TRBJ2-7 - medium-sized TRBV7-2
CASSVAAGENIQYF TGTGCCAGCAGCGTAGCCGCAGGGGAAAACATTCAGTACTTC TRBJ2-4 - - TRBV9
CASSKGNPADAGSGRTQYF TGTGCCAGCAGCAAAGGGAACCCCGCCGACGCAGGCTCAGGGCGGACCCAGTACTTC TRBJ2-5 - - TRBV21-1
CATRRDIATTYGYTF TGTGCCACCCGCCGGGACATAGCGACAACCTATGGCTACACCTTC TRBJ1-2 - - TRBV6-5
CASSYGLAGEQYF TGTGCCAGCAGTTACGGACTAGCTGGCGAGCAGTACTTC TRBJ2-7 TRBD2 - TRBV6-2/TRBV6-3
CATSTRGQGKTEAFF TGTGCCACCAGCACAAGGGGACAGGGTAAGACTGAAGCTTTCTTT TRBJ1-1 TRBD1 - TRBV15
CASSPQGQGRDQPQHF TGTGCCAGCTCACCACAAGGACAGGGTAGGGATCAGCCCCAGCATTTT TRBJ1-5 TRBD1 - TRBV18
CASTQGQGRTYEQYF TGTGCCAGCACCCAAGGACAGGGTAGAACCTACGAGCAGTACTTC TRBJ2-7 TRBD1 - TRBV6-6
CASSQDGRLAGREQYF TGTGCCAGCAGCCAAGACGGACGACTAGCGGGGCGCGAGCAGTACTTC TRBJ2-7 TRBD2 - TRBV3-1/TRBV3-2
CASSLGGGGYEQYF TGTGCCAGCAGCTTGGGAGGGGGCGGGTACGAGCAGTACTTC TRBJ2-7 TRBD1 - TRBV5-6
CATKRESYEQYF TGTGCCACAAAGCGGGAGTCATACGAGCAGTACTTC TRBJ2-7 TRBD2 - TRBV10-3
CASSLIPLRDYEQYF TGTGCCAGCAGCTTAATCCCCCTCAGGGACTACGAGCAGTACTTC TRBJ2-7 - - TRBV11-2
CSASGPGVAGHTDTQYF TGCAGTGCTAGTGGCCCCGGGGTAGCGGGCCACACAGATACGCAGTATTTT TRBJ2-3 TRBD2 - TRBV20-1
CATRDIHGSPLHF TGTGCCACCCGGGACATCCACGGATCACCCCTCCACTTT TRBJ1-6 - - TRBV19
CASRDRISYEQYF TGTGCCAGCCGGGACAGGATTTCCTACGAGCAGTACTTC TRBJ2-7 TRBD1 - TRBV6-5
CASSTGTYNEQFF TGTGCCAGCTCGACAGGAACCTACAATGAGCAGTTCTTC TRBJ2-1 - - TRBV7-9
CAISESKDRFSSYNSPLHF TGTGCCATCAGTGAGTCCAAGGACAGGTTCAGCTCCTATAATTCACCCCTCCACTTT TRBJ1-6 TRBD1 - TRBV10-3
CASSQGGAPGGYNEQFF TGTGCCAGCTCCCAAGGGGGAGCACCGGGTGGCTACAATGAGCAGTTCTTC TRBJ2-1 - - TRBV18
CASSERPGQGWGYTF TGTGCCAGCAGTGAGAGACCGGGACAGGGCTGGGGCTACACCTTC TRBJ1-2 TRBD1 - TRBV25-1
CASSTADTQYF TGTGCCAGCAGTACGGCAGATACGCAGTATTTT TRBJ2-3 - - TRBV12-3/TRBV12-4
CASRESSGSYEQYF TGTGCCAGCCGTGAGTCTAGCGGGAGCTACGAGCAGTACTTC TRBJ2-7 TRBD2 - TRBV7-2
CASSLSGFEQYF TGTGCCAGCAGTTTGTCGGGTTTCGAGCAGTACTTC TRBJ2-7 - - TRBV12-3/TRBV12-4
CATSRGTSARGYEQYF TGTGCCACCAGCAGAGGTACTAGCGCCCGCGGGTACGAGCAGTACTTC TRBJ2-7 TRBD2 - TRBV15
CASSLRVSEQYF TGTGCCAGCAGTTTGCGGGTCTCCGAGCAGTACTTC TRBJ2-7 - - TRBV28
CASSPGTGWDEQFF TGTGCCAGCAGCCCCGGGACAGGGTGGGATGAGCAGTTCTTC TRBJ2-1 TRBD1 - TRBV7-2
CASSTLTGDYEQYF TGTGCCAGCAGCACTCTGACAGGGGATTACGAGCAGTACTTC TRBJ2-7 TRBD1 once TRBV5-4
CASSIGTGSYEQYF TGTGCCAGCAGCATTGGGACTGGCTCCTACGAGCAGTACTTC TRBJ2-7 - - TRBV11-3
CASSYSGLSNQPQHF TGTGCCAGCAGCTACTCGGGACTGAGCAATCAGCCCCAGCATTTT TRBJ1-5 - once TRBV6-2/TRBV6-3
CASSFDPDSGETQYF TGTGCCAGCAGCTTTGATCCGGATTCGGGAGAGACCCAGTACTTC TRBJ2-5 - - TRBV7-2
CAWSVRRSGANTEAFF TGTGCCTGGAGTGTACGGAGGTCAGGGGCCAACACTGAAGCTTTCTTT TRBJ1-1 - few TRBV30
CASSSRVGARDSYSYNSPLHF TGTGCCAGCAGTTCCCGGGTGGGAGCACGGGACTCATACTCCTATAATTCACCCCTCCACTTT TRBJ1-6 - - TRBV27
CASSQGQGNQPQHF TGTGCCAGCAGCCAAGGACAGGGTAACCAGCCCCAGCATTTT TRBJ1-5 TRBD1 once TRBV16
CSADRGTDTQYF TGCAGCGCGGACAGGGGCACAGATACGCAGTATTTT TRBJ2-3 TRBD1 once TRBV29-1
CASSFPEGQQYF TGTGCCAGCAGTTTCCCCGAGGGCCAGCAGTACTTC TRBJ2-7 - - TRBV6-6